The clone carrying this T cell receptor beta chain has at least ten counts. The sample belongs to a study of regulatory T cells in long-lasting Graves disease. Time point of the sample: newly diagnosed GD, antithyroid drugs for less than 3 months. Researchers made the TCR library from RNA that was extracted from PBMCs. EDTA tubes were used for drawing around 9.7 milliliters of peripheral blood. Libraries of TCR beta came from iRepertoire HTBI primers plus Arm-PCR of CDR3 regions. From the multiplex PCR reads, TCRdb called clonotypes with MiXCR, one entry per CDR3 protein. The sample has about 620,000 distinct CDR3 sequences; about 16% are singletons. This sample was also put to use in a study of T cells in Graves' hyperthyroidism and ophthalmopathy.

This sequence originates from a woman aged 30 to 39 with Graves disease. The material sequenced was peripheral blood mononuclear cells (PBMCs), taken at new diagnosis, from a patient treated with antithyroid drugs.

The CDR3 DNA is TGCAGTGCTAGAGAGCCCGGGCTAGATCCTATTCATGAGCAGTTCTTC. Protein product: CSAREPGLDPIHEQFF. This rearrangement joins TRBV20-1 to TRBJ2-1; D is uncertain. CDR3 size: 16 residues. Germline-derived CDR1 and CDR2 are DFQATT and SNEGSKA (reference sequence). The ends were cut back, 0 bases at V and 8 bases at J, with 20 bases in the middle.